This T cell receptor beta chain was sequenced for a study of cytomegalovirus exposure and HLA in healthy donors. Turning to the study itself: As an earlier analysis found, around 190 million T cells yielded about 120 million unique TCR beta sequences.

With 60 Vbeta and 13 Jbeta primers, the PCR was carried out. Clones were read by immunoSEQ multiplex PCR, and TCRdb kept only the in-frame ones, dropping some. The repertoire holds around 140,000 clones, with about 84% as singletons. The germline gives CDR1 SGHDT, CDR2 YYEEEE. The V segment lost 3 bases and the J segment 1 base; nucleotides outside the gene matches: 13. The CDR3 contains 18 residues. Study-wide results and caveats: Trimming of TCR beta V- and J-genes showed a link, identified in a later analysis, to a missense DCLRE1C variant. A likely sequencing artifact accounted for one observed cluster of highly shared sequence variants. Being indistinguishable, some V segments were excluded, TRBV6-2 and TRBV6-3 among them.

Remarks on this clone: What it recognizes is unknown. Other DNA sequences in the same sample also yield this CDR3.

The sequence was collected from a woman younger than 35 in good health and CMV-seropositive. The rearrangement joins TRBV5-6 to TRBJ1-1; TRBD1 matches at 9 bases. The material sequenced was PBMCs. This CDR3 is CASSSPPGTGTPNTEAFF. In DNA form, the CDR3 reads TGTGCCAGCAGCTCGCCCCCCGGGACAGGGACCCCGAACACTGAAGCTTTCTTT.